Listed below are T cell receptor beta chains from one sample, sequenced in a study of blood T cell repertoires in COVID-19. Sequenced by immunoSEQ multiplex PCR; TCRdb stores in-frame clones only, minus some. The sample records 120,000 or so clones, approximately 87% being singletons. Input material: peripheral blood. The receptors were gathered from a woman aged 55 to 70 with acute or convalescent COVID-19. Each CDR3 is given with its conserved first and last residue. A D gene is named only where the DNA matches it firmly. Only part of the rows carry a size: once, few, many, or a class if the clone is expanded.

cdr3_aa cdr3_nt clone_size d_call j_call v_call
CAWETFSGRALGTQYF TGTGCCTGGGAAACTTTTAGCGGGAGGGCCTTGGGTACGCAGTATTTT once TRBD2 TRBJ2-3 TRBV30
CSSNPGATEAFF TGCAGCTCCAACCCAGGGGCCACTGAAGCTTTCTTT few NA TRBJ1-1 TRBV29-1
CATGLSGTTYNEQFF TGTGCCACCGGGCTTTCCGGGACAACTTACAATGAGCAGTTCTTC NA NA TRBJ2-1 TRBV10-3
CASSRTDLSEAFF TGTGCCAGTAGTAGAACAGACCTCTCTGAAGCTTTCTTT once NA TRBJ1-1 TRBV19
CSVEDGADTQYF TGCAGCGTTGAAGATGGAGCAGATACGCAGTATTTT NA NA TRBJ2-3 TRBV29-1
CASSQTGMGEKLFF TGTGCCAGCAGCCAGACAGGGATGGGTGAAAAACTGTTTTTT NA TRBD1 TRBJ1-4 TRBV6-5
CASSLAGQIGVTEAFF TGTGCCAGCAGCTTAGCAGGACAAATTGGGGTCACTGAAGCTTTCTTT NA NA TRBJ1-1 TRBV7-2
CASSLRSNSGTNEQFF TGCGCCAGCAGCTTGAGAAGCAATAGCGGGACGAATGAGCAGTTCTTC NA TRBD2 TRBJ2-1 TRBV5-1
CASSFGQGPGNTIYF TGTGCCAGCAGTTTCGGACAGGGACCTGGAAACACCATATATTTT NA TRBD1 TRBJ1-3 TRBV6-5
CASSPRAGGAGEAKNIQYF TGTGCCAGCAGCCCTCGGGCAGGGGGCGCGGGGGAAGCCAAAAACATTCAGTACTTC NA NA TRBJ2-4 TRBV9
CASSRDGGWGETQYF TGTGCCAGCAGCCGTGATGGAGGGTGGGGGGAGACCCAGTACTTC NA NA TRBJ2-5 TRBV7-3
CASSSPTGRGIQYF TGTGCCAGCAGCTCCCCGACAGGGAGAGGCATTCAGTACTTC NA TRBD1 TRBJ2-4 TRBV7-9
CASSLVGGNEQYF TGTGCCAGCAGTTTGGTCGGGGGGAACGAGCAGTACTTC once TRBD2 TRBJ2-7 TRBV28
CAWSSGTSGKNEQFF TGTGCCTGGAGCTCCGGGACTAGCGGGAAGAATGAGCAGTTCTTC NA TRBD2 TRBJ2-1 TRBV30
CASSGYRVSTDTQYF TGTGCCAGCAGTGGTTACAGGGTCAGCACAGATACGCAGTATTTT NA NA TRBJ2-3 TRBV28